These 13 T cell receptor beta chains were sequenced from one sample in a study of Ad26.COV2.S vaccination and SARS-CoV-2 variants. Documented treatment: some 20 received Ad26.COV2.S at low or high dose, single or two shots; about five received placebo; per-sample allocation not given. Samples were taken on day 63 after the first vaccine or placebo injection. Method: immunoSEQ multiplex PCR; TCRdb's copy keeps in-frame clones and lacks some. The table includes some 410,000 clones, about 92% detected once. Sequences were derived from peripheral blood, sampled in a trial of Ad26.COV2.S vaccine versus placebo. The source of these receptors is a person aged 18 to 59 who received the Ad26.COV2.S COVID-19 vaccine or a placebo.

The chain couples TRBV9 to TRBJ1-6; D gene ambiguous. CDR1 and CDR2 (germline): SGDLS, YYNGEE. This CDR3 has 16 residues. V lost 0 bases, J lost 0 bases, and 7 bases lay in between. CDR3 loop: CASSVAQSSYNSPLHF. DNA of the CDR3: TGTGCCAGCAGCGTAGCACAGAGCTCCTATAATTCACCCCTCCACTTT.

The J gene is TRBJ1-1, the V gene TRBV10-2; perhaps TRBD1 as D (5 bases). V lost 4 bases and J lost 4, with 19 bases in between. Germline CDR1 WSHSY, CDR2 SAAADI. The CDR3 is 16 amino acids. The CDR3 nucleotides are TGCGCCAGCAGTGGTTCAGCCCTGGGTCAGGGCACTGAAGCTTTCTTT. It codes for CASSGSALGQGTEAFF.

Comment on this clone: Relative to the germline gene, one junction end is altered; a read error may explain this. The genes are TRBV11-2 and TRBJ1-1; D is perhaps TRBD1 (5 bases). The CDR3 loop spans 14 amino acids. Germline CDR1 is SGHAT and CDR2 is FQNNGV. CDR3 DNA sequence: TGTGCCAGCAGCGTAGATGAGGGGAGTTCTGAAGCTTTCTTT. Its protein product is CASSVDEGSSEAFF.

This clone was counted once. The gene calls are TRBV11-2 and TRBJ1-1, with 9 bases aligning to TRBD1. Germline V gene data show CDR1 as SGHAT and CDR2 as FQNNGV. V gave up 1 base and J gave up 9 bases; unmatched junction bases: 12. The CDR3 length is 16 residues. CDR3 sequence: CASSLASSPGTGKAFF. The CDR3 DNA reads as TGTGCCAGCAGCTTAGCTTCATCACCCGGGACAGGGAAAGCTTTCTTT.

V gene TRBV28 combines with J gene TRBJ1-2; 7 bases match TRBD1. The CDR3 loop spans 14 amino acids. Germline CDR1 and CDR2: MDHEN and SYDVKM. V trimming: 5 bases; J trimming: 7 bases; junction bases outside the gene matches: 10. CDR3 region: CASSPSPGTAGYTF. CDR3 DNA: TGTGCCAGCAGTCCCAGCCCGGGGACAGCTGGCTACACCTTC.

The chain is built from TRBV7-9 and TRBJ1-1; possibly TRBD1 for D (6 bases). Germline V lookup: CDR1 SEHNR, CDR2 FQNEAQ (reference sequence). Trimming took off 5 bases at V and 0 bases at J, with 19 bases between the two ends. The CDR3 is 17 residues long. This chain's CDR3 is CASSRGENRVMNTEAFF. In DNA, the CDR3 is TGTGCCAGCAGCCGAGGGGAGAACAGGGTTATGAACACTGAAGCTTTCTTT.

V is TRBV10-2 and J is TRBJ2-1; either TRBD1 or TRBD2 may supply D (5 bases each). The CDR3 is 15 amino acids. Trimming took 8 bases from V and 0 from J, leaving 14 bases between them. CDR1 WSHSY and CDR2 SAAADI come from the germline V gene. The CDR3 sequence is CASGSGGDSYNEQFF. Here the CDR3 DNA reads TGCGCCAGCGGTAGTGGGGGAGACTCCTACAATGAGCAGTTCTTC.

This chain links TRBV4-1 with TRBJ2-3; D call uncertain. The V and J ends lost 4 bases and 2 bases respectively, with 7 bases between them. This CDR3 contains 13 residues. The germline gives CDR1 MGHRA, CDR2 YSYEKL. This chain's CDR3 is CASSLPTTDTQYF. CDR3 nucleotides: TGCGCCAGCAGCCTACCAACCACAGATACGCAGTATTTT.

J is TRBJ1-4 and V is TRBV18; D remains unclear. CDR3 length: 13 residues. Between the trimmed V and J ends, which lost 4 bases and 8 bases, there was a span of 11 bases. Germline lookup yields CDR1 KGHSH and CDR2 LQKENI. The CDR3 spells CASSRALGEKLFF. CDR3 coding DNA: TGTGCCAGCTCACGGGCCCTTGGCGAAAAACTGTTTTTT.

In the case of this clone: The sample carries other DNA sequences with the same CDR3. The chain is built from TRBV9 and TRBJ2-2; D is unclear. The ends were cut back, 0 bases at V and 6 bases at J, with 3 bases in the middle. The CDR3 runs to 12 residues. CDR1 SGDLS and CDR2 YYNGEE come from the germline V gene. CDR3 sequence reads: CASSVGSGELFF. CDR3 sequence (DNA): TGTGCCAGCAGCGTAGGGTCCGGGGAGCTGTTTTTT.

The chain recombines TRBV3-1 (or the pseudogene TRBV3-2) with TRBJ1-3; D ambiguous. Germline CDR1 is LGHDT and CDR2 is YNNKEL (reference sequence). V lost 0 bases and J lost 7, with 7 bases in between. The CDR3 sequence is 13 residues long. For the CDR3, the DNA is TGTGCCAGCAGCCAAGATATCTGGAACACCATATATTTT. The encoded protein is CASSQDIWNTIYF.

The chain recombines TRBV7-9 with TRBJ2-2; tentatively, D is TRBD1 (6 bases). Trimming pared 4 bases from V and 3 bases from J, leaving 9 bases between. This CDR3 has 14 amino acids. Germline loops: CDR1 SEHNR, CDR2 FQNEAQ (reference sequence). The CDR3 DNA follows: TGTGCCAGCAGCTACAGGGTTCACACCGGGGAGCTGTTTTTT. It is translated as CASSYRVHTGELFF.

The rearrangement uses TRBV12-5 and TRBJ1-3, with TRBD1 matching 7 bases. V shed 0 bases and J 2 bases; nucleotides not matched to a gene: 10. This CDR3 comprises 18 residues. Germline loops: CDR1 LGHNT, CDR2 FRNRAP. This CDR3 reads CASGLVYRNRGTGNTIYF. The CDR3 DNA follows: TGTGCTAGTGGTTTGGTATATCGTAACAGGGGAACTGGAAACACCATATATTTT.